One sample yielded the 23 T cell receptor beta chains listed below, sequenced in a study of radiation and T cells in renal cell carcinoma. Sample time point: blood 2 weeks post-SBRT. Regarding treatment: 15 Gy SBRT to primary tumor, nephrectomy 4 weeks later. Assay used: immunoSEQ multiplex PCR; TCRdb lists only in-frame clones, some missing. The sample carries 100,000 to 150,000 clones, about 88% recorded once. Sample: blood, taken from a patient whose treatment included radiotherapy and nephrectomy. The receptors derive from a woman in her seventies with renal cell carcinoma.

CDR3 sequence reads: CASSQGTGRSGSPLHF. DNA for the CDR3: TGCGCCAGCAGCCAAGGGACAGGAAGGAGTGGGTCACCCCTCCACTTT. The chain employs TRBV4-1 and TRBJ1-6; TRBD1 matches at 7 bases. The trim removed 1 base at V and 10 bases at J, leaving 10 bases unmatched. The CDR3 has 16 amino acids. Per germline, CDR1 MGHRA and CDR2 YSYEKL.

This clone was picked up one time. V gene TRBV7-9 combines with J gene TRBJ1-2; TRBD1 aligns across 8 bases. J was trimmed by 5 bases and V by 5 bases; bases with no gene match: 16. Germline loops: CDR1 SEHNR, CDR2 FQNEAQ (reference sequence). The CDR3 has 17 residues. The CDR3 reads CASSPTLLSTGAYGYTF. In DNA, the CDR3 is TGTGCCAGCAGCCCCACATTACTCTCGACAGGGGCTTATGGCTACACCTTC.

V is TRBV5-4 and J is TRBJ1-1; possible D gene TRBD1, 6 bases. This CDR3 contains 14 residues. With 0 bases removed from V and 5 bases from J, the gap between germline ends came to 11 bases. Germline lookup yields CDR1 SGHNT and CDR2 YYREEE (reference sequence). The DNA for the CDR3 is TGTGCCAGCAGCTTGGGGGGGCAGGAGACTGAAGCTTTCTTT. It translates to CASSLGGQETEAFF.

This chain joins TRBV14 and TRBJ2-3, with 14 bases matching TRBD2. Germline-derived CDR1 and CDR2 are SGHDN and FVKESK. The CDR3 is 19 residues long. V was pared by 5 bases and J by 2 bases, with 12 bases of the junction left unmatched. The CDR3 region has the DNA TGTGCCAGCAGCTGGACTAGCGGGGGGTCGTACTTTAACACAGATACGCAGTATTTT. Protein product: CASSWTSGGSYFNTDTQYF.

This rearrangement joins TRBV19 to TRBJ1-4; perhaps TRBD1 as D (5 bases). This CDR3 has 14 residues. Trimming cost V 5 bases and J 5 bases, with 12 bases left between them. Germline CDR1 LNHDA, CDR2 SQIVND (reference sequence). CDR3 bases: TGTGCCAGTAGTTCCGACAGACTAAATGAAAAACTGTTTTTT. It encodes CASSSDRLNEKLFF.

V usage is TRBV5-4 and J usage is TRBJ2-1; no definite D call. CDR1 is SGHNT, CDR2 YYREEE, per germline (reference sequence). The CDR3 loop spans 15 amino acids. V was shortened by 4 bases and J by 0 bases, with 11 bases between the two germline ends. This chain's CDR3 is CASSPQQSSYNEQFF. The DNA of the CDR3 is TGTGCCAGCAGCCCCCAACAGAGCTCCTACAATGAGCAGTTCTTC. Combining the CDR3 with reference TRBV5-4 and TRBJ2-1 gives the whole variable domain ETGVTQSPTHLIKTRGQQVTLRCSSQSGHNTVSWYQQALGQGPQFIFQYYREEENGRGNFPPRFSGLQFPNYSSELNVNALELDDSALYLCASSPQQSSYNEQFFGPGTRLTVL.

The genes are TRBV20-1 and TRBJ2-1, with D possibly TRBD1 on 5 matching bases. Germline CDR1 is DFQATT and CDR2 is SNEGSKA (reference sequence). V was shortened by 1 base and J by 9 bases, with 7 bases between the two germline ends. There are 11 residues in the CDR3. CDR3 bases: TGCAGTGCTAGAGGGGGCGGTGAGCAGTTCTTC. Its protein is CSARGGGEQFF.

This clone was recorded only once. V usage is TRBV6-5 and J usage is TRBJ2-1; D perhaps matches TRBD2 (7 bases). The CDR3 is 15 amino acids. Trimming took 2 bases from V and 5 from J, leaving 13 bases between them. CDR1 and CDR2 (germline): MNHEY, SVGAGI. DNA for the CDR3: TGTGCCAGCAGTTACCGGGGGGCCCCTAACAATGAGCAGTTCTTC. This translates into CASSYRGAPNNEQFF.

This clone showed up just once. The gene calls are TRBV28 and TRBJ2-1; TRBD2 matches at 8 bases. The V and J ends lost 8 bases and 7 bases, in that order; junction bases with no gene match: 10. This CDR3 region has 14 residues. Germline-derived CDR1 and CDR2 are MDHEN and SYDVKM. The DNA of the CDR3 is TGTGCCAGCCTTACGGGACTAGTGGGGAATGAGCAGTTCTTC. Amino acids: CASLTGLVGNEQFF.

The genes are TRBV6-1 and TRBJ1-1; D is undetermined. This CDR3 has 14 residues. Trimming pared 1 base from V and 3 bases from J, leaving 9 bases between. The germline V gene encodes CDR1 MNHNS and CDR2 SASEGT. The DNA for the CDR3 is TGTGCCAGCAGTGAAGGGTATGGAGACACTGAAGCTTTCTTT. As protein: CASSEGYGDTEAFF.

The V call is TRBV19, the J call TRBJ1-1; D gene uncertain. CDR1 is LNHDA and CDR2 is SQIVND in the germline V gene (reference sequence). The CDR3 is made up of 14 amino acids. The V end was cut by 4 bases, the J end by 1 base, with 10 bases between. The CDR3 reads CASSTGKGNTEAFF. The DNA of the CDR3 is TGTGCCAGTAGTACCGGTAAGGGGAACACTGAAGCTTTCTTT.

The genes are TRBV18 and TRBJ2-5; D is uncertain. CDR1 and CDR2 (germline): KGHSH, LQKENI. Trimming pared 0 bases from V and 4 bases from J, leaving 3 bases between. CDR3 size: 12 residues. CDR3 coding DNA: TGTGCCAGCTCACCACCGGGAGAGACCCAGTACTTC. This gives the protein CASSPPGETQYF.

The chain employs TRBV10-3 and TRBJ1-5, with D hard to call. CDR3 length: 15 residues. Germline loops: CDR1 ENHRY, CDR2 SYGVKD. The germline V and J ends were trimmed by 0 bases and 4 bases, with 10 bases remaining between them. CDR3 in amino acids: CAISESRQENQPQHF. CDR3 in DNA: TGTGCCATCAGTGAGTCAAGGCAGGAAAATCAGCCCCAGCATTTT.

Here the CDR3 reads CASSLARGWETQYF. Here the CDR3 DNA reads TGTGCCAGCAGCCTGGCCAGGGGTTGGGAGACCCAGTACTTC. This chain joins TRBV5-6 and TRBJ2-5, with a weak D call TRBD1 (6 bases). The CDR3 has 14 residues. Germline CDR1 SGHDT, CDR2 YYEEEE. V was shortened by 4 bases and J by 5 bases, with 15 bases between the two germline ends.

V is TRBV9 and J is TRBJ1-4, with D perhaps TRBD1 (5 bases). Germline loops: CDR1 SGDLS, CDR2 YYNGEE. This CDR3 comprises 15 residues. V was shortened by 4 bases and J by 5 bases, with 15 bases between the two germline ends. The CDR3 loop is CASSRVGTPNEKLFF. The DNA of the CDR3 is TGTGCCAGCAGCCGGGTGGGGACCCCAAATGAAAAACTGTTTTTT.

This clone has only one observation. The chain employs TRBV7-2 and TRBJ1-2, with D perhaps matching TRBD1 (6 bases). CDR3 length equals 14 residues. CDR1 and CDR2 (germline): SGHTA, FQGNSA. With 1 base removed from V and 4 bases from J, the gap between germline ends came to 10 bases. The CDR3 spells CASSLDRVSYGYTF. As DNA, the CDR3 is TGTGCCAGCAGCTTAGACAGGGTGAGCTATGGCTACACCTTC.

CDR3 sequence (DNA): TGCGCCAGCAGCTTAACTTTGGTGGGGACCGACGAGCAGTACTTC. Amino acids: CASSLTLVGTDEQYF. This sequence joins TRBV5-1 and TRBJ2-7; D may be TRBD1 or TRBD2 (5 bases each). CDR1 and CDR2 (germline): SGHRS, YFSETQ. This CDR3 is 15 amino acids long. The ends were cut back, 2 bases at V and 5 bases at J, with 17 bases in the middle.

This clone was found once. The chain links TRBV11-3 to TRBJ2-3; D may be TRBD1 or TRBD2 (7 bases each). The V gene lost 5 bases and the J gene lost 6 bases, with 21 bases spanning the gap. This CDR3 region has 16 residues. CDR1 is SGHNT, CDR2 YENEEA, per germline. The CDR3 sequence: CASSSSSGGGLDTQYF. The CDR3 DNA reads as TGTGCCAGCAGCAGTAGCTCAGGGGGGGGCCTGGATACGCAGTATTTT.

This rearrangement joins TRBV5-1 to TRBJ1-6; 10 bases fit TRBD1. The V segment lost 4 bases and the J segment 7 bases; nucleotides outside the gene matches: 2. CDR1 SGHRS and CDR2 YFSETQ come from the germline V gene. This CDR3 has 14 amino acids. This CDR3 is CASSRDRGNSPLHF. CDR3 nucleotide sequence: TGCGCCAGCAGCCGGGACAGGGGAAATTCACCCCTCCACTTT. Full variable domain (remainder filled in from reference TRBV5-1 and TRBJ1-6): KAGVTQTPRYLIKTRGQQVTLSCSPISGHRSVSWYQQTPGQGLQFLFEYFSETQRNKGNFPGRFSGRQFSNSRSEMNVSTLELGDSALYLCASSRDRGNSPLHFGNGTRLTVT.

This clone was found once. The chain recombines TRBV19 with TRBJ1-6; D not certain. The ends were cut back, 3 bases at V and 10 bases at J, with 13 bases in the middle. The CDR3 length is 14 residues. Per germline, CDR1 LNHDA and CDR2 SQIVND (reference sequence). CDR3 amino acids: CASSMDSTSSPLHF. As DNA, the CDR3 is TGTGCCAGTAGTATGGATTCGACAAGCTCACCCCTCCACTTT.

CDR3 amino acids: CASSRAGVRTDTQYF. The DNA for the CDR3 is TGCGCCAGCAGCCGCGCTGGGGTCCGCACAGATACGCAGTATTTT. The gene calls are TRBV4-1 and TRBJ2-3; D unresolved. Germline V gene sequence: CDR1 MGHRA, CDR2 YSYEKL. Trimming took 4 bases from V and 1 from J, leaving 12 bases between them. The CDR3 is 15 residues long.

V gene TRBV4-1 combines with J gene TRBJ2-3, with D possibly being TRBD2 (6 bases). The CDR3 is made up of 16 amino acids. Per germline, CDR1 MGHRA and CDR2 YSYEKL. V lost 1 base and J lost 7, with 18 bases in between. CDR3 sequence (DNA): TGCGCCAGCAGCCAAGGAAAAATGGGGGGAACACATACGCAGTATTTT. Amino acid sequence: CASSQGKMGGTHTQYF.

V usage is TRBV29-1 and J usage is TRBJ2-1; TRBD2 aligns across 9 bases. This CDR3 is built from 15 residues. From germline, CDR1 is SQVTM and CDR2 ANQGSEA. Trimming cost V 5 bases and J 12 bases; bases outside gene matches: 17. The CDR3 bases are TGCAGCGTTCAACCCGTGGCGGGGGGGATAAGGGCGCAGTTCTTC. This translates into CSVQPVAGGIRAQFF.